This is a list of T cell receptor beta chains from one sample in a study of T cells in localized non-small cell lung cancer. Libraries were prepared by immunoSEQ multiplex PCR; TCRdb keeps only in-frame clonotypes and omits some of them. This sample has 70,000 to 100,000 clones, with approximately 91% found just once. The sequenced sample was PBMCs, obtained before any cancer treatment. These receptors were taken from a woman aged 40 to 75 with stage II squamous cell lung carcinoma. CDR3s include the opening cysteine and the closing phenylalanine or tryptophan. Fields, in order: J gene, clone size, D gene, V gene, CDR3 DNA, CDR3 protein. The D gene is left open where the match is weak. Not every row has a clone size; where given, it reads once, few, many or a size class.

j_call: TRBJ1-5; clone_size: once; d_call: TRBD1; v_call: TRBV29-1; cdr3_nt: TGCAGCGCCTCGACAGGGTTTGGCAATCAGCCCCAGCATTTT; cdr3_aa: CSASTGFGNQPQHF
j_call: TRBJ1-3; clone_size: NA; d_call: NA; v_call: TRBV25-1; cdr3_nt: TGTGCCCTAATCCAGGGTGACGGAAACACCATATATTTT; cdr3_aa: CALIQGDGNTIYF
j_call: TRBJ2-5; clone_size: NA; d_call: NA; v_call: TRBV2; cdr3_nt: TGTGCCAGCAGTGACCGGACTTGGACCCAGTACTTC; cdr3_aa: CASSDRTWTQYF
j_call: TRBJ1-2; clone_size: NA; d_call: NA; v_call: TRBV27; cdr3_nt: TGTGCCAGCAGTTTGGACGGGGACGAATATGGCTACACCTTC; cdr3_aa: CASSLDGDEYGYTF
j_call: TRBJ2-5; clone_size: NA; d_call: NA; v_call: TRBV11-3; cdr3_nt: TGTGCCAGCAGCCCGACAGGCCCGGCGGAGACCCAGTACTTC; cdr3_aa: CASSPTGPAETQYF
j_call: TRBJ2-7; clone_size: NA; d_call: NA; v_call: TRBV4-1; cdr3_nt: TGCGCCAGCAGCCAAGTCAGACTTCGGGGGTACGAGCAGTACTTC; cdr3_aa: CASSQVRLRGYEQYF
j_call: TRBJ2-1; clone_size: NA; d_call: TRBD2; v_call: TRBV9; cdr3_nt: TGTGCCAGCAGACCCGGCGTCCTAGCGGGGCCCAACAATGAGCAGTTCTTC; cdr3_aa: CASRPGVLAGPNNEQFF
j_call: TRBJ2-5; clone_size: few; d_call: TRBD2; v_call: TRBV5-4; cdr3_nt: TGTGCCAGCAGCTTGGTACGGGGGGGAGAGACCCAGTACTTC; cdr3_aa: CASSLVRGGETQYF
j_call: TRBJ1-1; clone_size: NA; d_call: NA; v_call: TRBV7-2; cdr3_nt: TGTGCCAGCAGCAGGGGGGGCGCGGAGATGAACACTGAAGCTTTCTTT; cdr3_aa: CASSRGGAEMNTEAFF
j_call: TRBJ1-1; clone_size: NA; d_call: TRBD1; v_call: TRBV28; cdr3_nt: TGTGCCAGCAGTTCCCCCCGACAGGGGGTCGCTGAAGCTTTCTTT; cdr3_aa: CASSSPRQGVAEAFF
j_call: TRBJ1-5; clone_size: NA; d_call: NA; v_call: TRBV10-3; cdr3_nt: TGTGCCATCAGTGAGTCGTTGAGGGATCAGCCCCAGCATTTT; cdr3_aa: CAISESLRDQPQHF
j_call: TRBJ2-6; clone_size: once; d_call: NA; v_call: TRBV28; cdr3_nt: TGTGCCAGCAGTTCAGATGTCCGACAGCCCTCTGGGGCCAACGTCCTGACTTTC; cdr3_aa: CASSSDVRQPSGANVLTF
j_call: TRBJ2-6; clone_size: NA; d_call: NA; v_call: TRBV27; cdr3_nt: TGTGCCAGCAGTCTTTTAAACTCTGGGGCCAACGTCCTGACTTTC; cdr3_aa: CASSLLNSGANVLTF
j_call: TRBJ2-3; clone_size: NA; d_call: TRBD1; v_call: TRBV15; cdr3_nt: TGTGCCACCAGTTCCTCCGGGACAGGGGGCGATACGCAGTATTTT; cdr3_aa: CATSSSGTGGDTQYF
j_call: TRBJ1-5; clone_size: few; d_call: TRBD1; v_call: TRBV5-1; cdr3_nt: TGCGCCAGCAGCATCGGGACAGGGGATGGCAATCAGCCCCAGCATTTT; cdr3_aa: CASSIGTGDGNQPQHF
j_call: TRBJ1-1; clone_size: NA; d_call: NA; v_call: TRBV5-1; cdr3_nt: TGCGCCAGCAGCTTGGAGCAGGGTCACACTGAAGCTTTCTTT; cdr3_aa: CASSLEQGHTEAFF
j_call: TRBJ2-7; clone_size: NA; d_call: TRBD2; v_call: TRBV29-1; cdr3_nt: TGCAGCGTCGCCCGAGGACTAGGGAGCTCCTACGAGCAGTACTTC; cdr3_aa: CSVARGLGSSYEQYF
j_call: TRBJ2-1; clone_size: NA; d_call: TRBD2; v_call: TRBV6-6; cdr3_nt: TGTGCCAGCAGTTCCCTGGGGGGGGACAATGAGCAGTTCTTC; cdr3_aa: CASSSLGGDNEQFF
j_call: TRBJ2-7; clone_size: NA; d_call: TRBD2; v_call: TRBV5-6; cdr3_nt: TGTGCCAGCAGTTTCCTTGGCGGGGGAGCCTACGAGCAGTACTTC; cdr3_aa: CASSFLGGGAYEQYF
j_call: TRBJ1-2; clone_size: once; d_call: NA; v_call: TRBV27; cdr3_nt: TGTGCCAGCAGGGAGGGGTGGGGTGGCTACACCTTC; cdr3_aa: CASREGWGGYTF
j_call: TRBJ1-5; clone_size: NA; d_call: NA; v_call: TRBV27; cdr3_nt: TGTGCCAGCAGTTATGCCCCGCGGGATCAGCCCCAGCATTTT; cdr3_aa: CASSYAPRDQPQHF
j_call: TRBJ1-5; clone_size: NA; d_call: TRBD1; v_call: TRBV25-1; cdr3_nt: TGTGCCAGCAGTGAATCTAGACAGGGGGTTAATCAGCCCCAGCATTTT; cdr3_aa: CASSESRQGVNQPQHF
j_call: TRBJ2-3; clone_size: NA; d_call: TRBD2; v_call: TRBV27; cdr3_nt: TGTGCCAGCAGTATGCGGGGGGCGGGCCTCACAGATACGCAGTATTTT; cdr3_aa: CASSMRGAGLTDTQYF
j_call: TRBJ2-3; clone_size: NA; d_call: TRBD1; v_call: TRBV10-3; cdr3_nt: TGTGCCATCAGTTTCCCCCTACACTCCAGACAGGGGGATATGAGCACAGATACGCAGTATTTT; cdr3_aa: CAISFPLHSRQGDMSTDTQYF
j_call: TRBJ1-1; clone_size: once; d_call: TRBD1; v_call: TRBV5-1; cdr3_nt: TGCGCCAGCAGCTCGGGACAGGGGCCCGCTGAAGCTTTCTTT; cdr3_aa: CASSSGQGPAEAFF
j_call: TRBJ1-2; clone_size: NA; d_call: NA; v_call: TRBV27; cdr3_nt: TGTGCCAGCAGTAGAAGGTCCGAAGGACAGCCGAACTATGGCTACACCTTC; cdr3_aa: CASSRRSEGQPNYGYTF